One sample yielded the 22 T cell receptor beta chains listed below, sequenced in a study of T cell responses to AZD1222 COVID-19 vaccine. Here immunoSEQ multiplex PCR was the method, and the copy in TCRdb shows in-frame clones only, minus some. The data show 150,000 to 200,000 clones, roughly 88% seen once. Source: peripheral blood, taken 28 days after the second AZD1222 dose. The receptor set was obtained from an adult who received the AZD1222 COVID-19 vaccine.

The chain carries TRBV6-2 or TRBV6-3 and TRBJ2-3, with a tentative D call TRBD2 (6 bases). Trimming removed 1 base at V and 0 bases at J, with 8 bases between. This CDR3 contains 15 residues. CDR1 and CDR2 (germline): MNHEY, SVGEGT. This CDR3 reads CASSYFGTSTDTQYF. In DNA form, the CDR3 reads TGTGCCAGCAGTTACTTCGGGACTAGCACAGATACGCAGTATTTT.

The chain carries TRBV5-6 and TRBJ1-2, with TRBD1 matching 9 bases. The CDR3 has 14 amino acids. Per germline, CDR1 SGHDT and CDR2 YYEEEE. V lost 2 bases to trimming and J lost 7 bases; unmatched junction nucleotides: 6. The CDR3 sequence is CASSFNPGQGGYTF. CDR3 coding DNA: TGTGCCAGCAGCTTCAACCCGGGACAGGGTGGCTACACCTTC.

V is TRBV19 and J is TRBJ2-2; 11 bases map to TRBD1. Trimming removed 5 bases from V and 5 bases from J; junction bases left unmatched: 7. This CDR3 comprises 16 residues. Germline assignment: CDR1 LNHDA and CDR2 SQIVND (reference sequence). CDR3 sequence (DNA): TGTGCCAGTAGTGAGGACAGGGGGCTTGTTACCGGGGAGCTGTTTTTT. It is translated as CASSEDRGLVTGELFF. Full variable domain (outside the CDR3, taken from reference TRBV19 and TRBJ2-2): DGGITQSPKYLFRKEGQNVTLSCEQNLNHDAMYWYRQDPGQGLRLIYYSQIVNDFQKGDIAEGYSVSREKKESFPLTVTSAQKNPTAFYLCASSEDRGLVTGELFFGEGSRLTVL.

This clone was detected a few times. V and J are TRBV7-2 and TRBJ2-7, with unresolved D. This CDR3 has 15 amino acids. The V end lost 5 bases, the J end lost 3 bases, and 17 bases lay between the germline ends. Germline loops: CDR1 SGHTA, CDR2 FQGNSA. CDR3 DNA sequence: TGTGCCAGCAGCAAAACCCCAATAGAAAGCTACGAGCAGTACTTC. Translating it yields CASSKTPIESYEQYF. The full variable domain, in which reference TRBV7-2 and TRBJ2-7 provide the parts outside the CDR3, is GAGVSQSPSNKVTEKGKDVELRCDPISGHTALYWYRQSLGQGLEFLIYFQGNSAPDKSGLPSDRFSAERTGGSVSTLTIQRTQQEDSAVYLCASSKTPIESYEQYFGPGTRLTVT.

This chain uses TRBV19 with TRBJ1-5, with 7 bases fitting TRBD1. This CDR3 is built from 12 residues. CDR1 LNHDA and CDR2 SQIVND come from the germline V gene (reference sequence). J was trimmed by 11 bases and V by 3 bases; bases with no gene match: 4. This CDR3 reads CASSIPQGTQHF. The DNA of the CDR3 is TGTGCCAGTAGTATCCCACAGGGGACCCAGCATTTT.

The gene calls are TRBV6-5 and TRBJ1-1; D gene uncertain. With 6 bases removed from V and 0 bases from J, the gap between germline ends came to 8 bases. This CDR3 spans 13 amino acids. Germline V gene lookup returns CDR1 MNHEY and CDR2 SVGAGI. This chain's CDR3 is CASRTTVNTEAFF. The CDR3 nucleotides are TGTGCCAGCAGAACGACTGTGAACACTGAAGCTTTCTTT.

The gene calls are TRBV2 and TRBJ2-4, with TRBD1 as a possible D gene (6 bases). The V and J ends lost 4 bases and 6 bases respectively, with 10 bases between them. Germline V gene data show CDR1 as SNHLY and CDR2 as FYNNEI. This CDR3 region has 13 residues. CDR3 residues: CASSAGAGNIQYF. Written as DNA, the CDR3 is TGTGCCAGCAGTGCAGGGGCCGGAAACATTCAGTACTTC.

The rearrangement uses TRBV11-2 and TRBJ2-2; 9 nucleotides align to TRBD1. CDR1 is SGHAT, CDR2 FQNNGV, per germline. J was trimmed by 6 bases and V by 5 bases; bases with no gene match: 7. The CDR3 spans 15 residues. The CDR3 DNA sequence: TGTGCCAGCAGCGCAGACAGGGGGACCTCCGGGGAGCTGTTTTTT. It codes for CASSADRGTSGELFF. The entire variable domain, with the rest obtained from reference TRBV11-2 and TRBJ2-2, is as follows: EAGVAQSPRYKIIEKRQSVAFWCNPISGHATLYWYQQILGQGPKLLIQFQNNGVVDDSQLPKDRFSAERLKGVDSTLKIQPAKLEDSAVYLCASSADRGTSGELFFGEGSRLTVL.

This chain connects TRBV30 to TRBJ2-7; possibly TRBD2 for D (5 bases). The germline V gene has CDR1 GTSNPN and CDR2 SVGIG (reference sequence). The CDR3 has 15 residues. Between the trimmed V and J ends, which lost 0 bases and 2 bases, there was a span of 14 bases. CDR3 bases: TGTGCCTGGAGTGTAGGTATAGGGAGCCCCTACGAGCAGTACTTC. Translation gives CAWSVGIGSPYEQYF.

This clone has a single count. The rearrangement joins TRBV30 to TRBJ2-5; the match to TRBD2 covers 8 bases. The CDR3 contains 14 residues. With 1 base clipped from V and 5 bases from J, the junction kept 6 bases outside the gene matches. The germline V gene has CDR1 GTSNPN and CDR2 SVGIG (reference sequence). CDR3 in amino acids: CAWSAGLVGETQYF. The CDR3 region has the DNA TGTGCCTGGAGTGCGGGACTAGTCGGGGAGACCCAGTACTTC.

The chain links TRBV28 to TRBJ2-3, with D possibly matching TRBD2 (6 bases). The CDR3 covers 15 residues. The germline V gene encodes CDR1 MDHEN and CDR2 SYDVKM. Trimming removed 6 bases at V and 1 base at J, with 14 bases between. CDR3 residues: CASSPQGGGTDTQYF. The CDR3, as DNA: TGTGCCAGCAGCCCCCAGGGCGGGGGCACAGATACGCAGTATTTT.

This clone was detected many times. This chain links TRBV6-2 or TRBV6-3 with TRBJ2-7; D remains unclear. Germline V gene sequence: CDR1 MNHEY, CDR2 SVGEGT. V shed 2 bases and J shed 0 bases, with 8 bases lying between them. CDR3 length equals 14 residues. CDR3 in DNA: TGTGCCAGCAGTTACGGCGCAGCCTCCTACGAGCAGTACTTC. Translating it yields CASSYGAASYEQYF.

V gene TRBV15 combines with J gene TRBJ2-1; D perhaps matches TRBD2 (6 bases). Germline CDR1 reads LNHNV; CDR2 reads YYDKDF (reference sequence). The V end was cut by 5 bases, the J end by 6 bases, with 23 bases between. This CDR3 has 17 residues. The CDR3 nucleotides read TGTGCCACCAGCGGAGGGGCCCTCGGGGGTTCGGGCAATGAGCAGTTCTTC. Protein product: CATSGGALGGSGNEQFF.

J is TRBJ2-1 and V is TRBV5-1; a weak D match, TRBD2 (5 bases). Trimming stripped 7 bases from V and 0 bases from J, with 11 bases between. The CDR3 totals 14 residues. Germline CDR1 is SGHRS and CDR2 is YFSETQ. The CDR3 protein is CASGQGSSYNEQFF. In nucleotides, the CDR3 is TGCGCCAGCGGGCAAGGGAGCTCCTACAATGAGCAGTTCTTC.

This clone was observed a single time. The rearrangement joins TRBV19 to TRBJ1-2; D perhaps matches TRBD1 (5 bases). Trimming took 6 bases from V and 2 from J, leaving 13 bases between them. This CDR3 region has 14 residues. Germline loops: CDR1 LNHDA, CDR2 SQIVND (reference sequence). In DNA, the CDR3 is TGTGCCAGTAGCCTACGGGGGAGGAACTATGGCTACACCTTC. Translating gives CASSLRGRNYGYTF.

V is TRBV28 and J is TRBJ2-5; no clear D. CDR3 size: 11 residues. The germline V gene has CDR1 MDHEN and CDR2 SYDVKM. Trimming removed 8 bases from V and 4 bases from J, with 8 bases in between. The DNA of the CDR3 is TGTGCCAGCGAGTTCTCAGAGACCCAGTACTTC. It encodes CASEFSETQYF.

V gene TRBV29-1 combines with J gene TRBJ2-2; a weak D match, TRBD1 (7 bases). This CDR3 spans 14 amino acids. The V gene lost 7 bases and the J gene lost 2 bases, with 14 bases spanning the gap. Germline-derived CDR1 and CDR2 are SQVTM and ANQGSEA. CDR3 sequence: CSANQGGNTGELFF. Written as DNA, the CDR3 is TGCAGCGCGAATCAGGGGGGAAACACCGGGGAGCTGTTTTTT.

V is TRBV10-3 and J is TRBJ2-7; D may be TRBD2 (5 bases). The CDR3 has 17 residues. V was pared by 0 bases and J by 7 bases, with 22 bases between. Germline V gene data show CDR1 as ENHRY and CDR2 as SYGVKD. The CDR3 is CAISESSGSLLGFEQYF. DNA for the CDR3: TGTGCCATCAGTGAGTCGAGCGGTAGTTTGTTAGGTTTTGAGCAGTACTTC.

V and J are TRBV14 and TRBJ1-1; TRBD1 matches 7 bases. Germline V gene sequence: CDR1 SGHDN, CDR2 FVKESK. The CDR3 totals 17 residues. J lost 7 bases, V lost 0 bases, and 14 bases had no gene match. DNA of the CDR3: TGTGCCAGCAGCCAAGAATTAGTAGCGGGGACAGCCATTGAAGCTTTCTTT. This translates into CASSQELVAGTAIEAFF.

V gene TRBV9 combines with J gene TRBJ2-3; 10 nucleotides align to TRBD2. The CDR3 consists of 16 residues. The ends lost 1 base at V and 0 bases at J; junction bases unmatched: 2. Germline V gives CDR1 SGDLS, CDR2 YYNGEE. The CDR3 nucleotides are TGTGCCAGCAGCGTAAGACTAGCGGGTAGCACAGATACGCAGTATTTT. This gives the protein CASSVRLAGSTDTQYF.

V and J are TRBV5-1 and TRBJ1-2, with D maybe TRBD1 (6 bases). Between the trimmed V and J ends, which lost 2 bases and 2 bases, there was a span of 25 bases. The CDR3 is 19 amino acids. In germline, CDR1 is SGHRS, CDR2 YFSETQ. Here the CDR3 reads CASSFGPSGGGWYNYGYTF. In DNA, the CDR3 is TGCGCCAGCAGCTTTGGTCCCAGTGGAGGGGGATGGTACAACTATGGCTACACCTTC.

The CDR3 region is CASSIAREETQYF. Written as DNA, the CDR3 is TGTGCCAGTAGTATAGCCAGGGAGGAGACCCAGTACTTC. The chain carries TRBV19 and TRBJ2-5; D may be TRBD1 or TRBD2 (5 bases each). Germline V gives CDR1 LNHDA, CDR2 SQIVND (reference sequence). This CDR3 spans 13 amino acids. V was pared by 1 base and J by 5 bases, with 8 bases between.